This TCR beta chain was sequenced in a study of blood T cell repertoires in COVID-19. Losses at the gene ends were 6 bases for V and 1 base for J; bases not matched to a gene: 2. This CDR3 is built from 13 residues. Germline CDR1 and CDR2: SNHLY and FYNNEI. Per the original data handling: Amplified reference gene primers provided the basis for estimating nucleated cell counts. Measured with immunoSEQ multiplex PCR; TCRdb has only the in-frame clones, and not every one. V and J calls and clone size are as listed in that table; D and trimming were resolved from the DNA. The table shows fewer than 200,000 clones, with 74% occurring only once.

Sequencing was carried out using peripheral blood. This chain uses TRBV2 with TRBJ2-5; 7 nucleotides line up with TRBD1. The TCR originated in a woman of 80 years or more with acute or convalescent COVID-19. The CDR3 is CASRRDSQETQYF. In nucleotides, the CDR3 is TGTGCCAGCAGAAGGGACAGCCAAGAGACCCAGTACTTC.